This TCR beta chain derives from a study of cytomegalovirus exposure and HLA in healthy donors. A word on this clone: The antigen remains unidentified.

Study conclusions and caveats: Reports indicate that TCR beta sequences accurately predicted the HLA-A and HLA-B alleles of most subjects. One variant, a missense change in DCLRE1C, was linked in a later analysis to TCR beta V- and J-gene trimming.

Per germline, CDR1 SGHRS and CDR2 YFSETQ. The CDR3 has 12 amino acids. V lost 7 bases and J lost 5, with 10 bases in between. A multiplex PCR was run with 60 Vbeta primers and 13 Jbeta primers. Sequencing used immunoSEQ multiplex PCR; TCRdb keeps in-frame clones, though not all of them. The sample lists about 160,000 clones; around four fifths were seen once. The chain uses TRBV5-1 and TRBJ2-1; D perhaps matches TRBD2 (5 bases). The receptor's source is a woman aged 45-59 years in good health and CMV-seronegative. The sample was PBMCs. CDR3 amino acids: CASGVSDNEQFF. As DNA, the CDR3 is TGCGCCAGCGGGGTTAGCGACAATGAGCAGTTCTTC.